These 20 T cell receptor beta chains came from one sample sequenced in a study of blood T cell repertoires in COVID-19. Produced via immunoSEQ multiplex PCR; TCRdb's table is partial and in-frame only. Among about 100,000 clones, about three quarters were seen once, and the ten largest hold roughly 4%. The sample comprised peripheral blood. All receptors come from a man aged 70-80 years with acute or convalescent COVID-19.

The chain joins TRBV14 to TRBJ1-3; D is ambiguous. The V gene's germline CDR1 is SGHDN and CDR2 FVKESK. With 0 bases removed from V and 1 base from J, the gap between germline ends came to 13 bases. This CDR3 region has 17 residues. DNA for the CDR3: TGTGCCAGCAGCCAAGATCTAGGGAGTTGGTCTGGAAACACCATATATTTT. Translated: CASSQDLGSWSGNTIYF.

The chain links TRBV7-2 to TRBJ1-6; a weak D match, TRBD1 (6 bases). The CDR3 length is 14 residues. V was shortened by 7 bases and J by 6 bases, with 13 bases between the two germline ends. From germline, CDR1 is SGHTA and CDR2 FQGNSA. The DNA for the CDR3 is TGTGCCAGCACCCTGGGACAAATTAATTCACCCCTCCACTTT. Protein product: CASTLGQINSPLHF. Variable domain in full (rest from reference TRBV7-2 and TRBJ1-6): GAGVSQSPSNKVTEKGKDVELRCDPISGHTALYWYRQSLGQGLEFLIYFQGNSAPDKSGLPSDRFSAERTGGSVSTLTIQRTQQEDSAVYLCASTLGQINSPLHFGNGTRLTVT.

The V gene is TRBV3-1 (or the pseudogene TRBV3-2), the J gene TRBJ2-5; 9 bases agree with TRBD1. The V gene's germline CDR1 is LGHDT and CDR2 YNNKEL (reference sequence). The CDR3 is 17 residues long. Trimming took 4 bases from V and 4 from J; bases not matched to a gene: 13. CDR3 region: CASSPIIRGQGIETQYF. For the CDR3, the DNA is TGTGCCAGCAGCCCCATAATACGGGGACAGGGAATAGAGACCCAGTACTTC.

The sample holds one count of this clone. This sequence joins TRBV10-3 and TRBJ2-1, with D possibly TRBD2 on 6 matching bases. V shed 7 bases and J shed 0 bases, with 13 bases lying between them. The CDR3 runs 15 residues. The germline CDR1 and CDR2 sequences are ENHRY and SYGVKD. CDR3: CAIMASEASYNEQFF. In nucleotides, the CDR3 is TGTGCCATCATGGCTAGCGAGGCCTCCTACAATGAGCAGTTCTTC.

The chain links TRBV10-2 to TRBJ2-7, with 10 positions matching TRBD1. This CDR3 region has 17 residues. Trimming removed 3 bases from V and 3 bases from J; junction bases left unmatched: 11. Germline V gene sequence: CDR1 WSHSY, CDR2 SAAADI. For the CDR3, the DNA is TGCGCCAGCAGTGACCTTTGGACAGGGGGGGCCTTCTACGAGCAGTACTTC. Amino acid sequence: CASSDLWTGGAFYEQYF.

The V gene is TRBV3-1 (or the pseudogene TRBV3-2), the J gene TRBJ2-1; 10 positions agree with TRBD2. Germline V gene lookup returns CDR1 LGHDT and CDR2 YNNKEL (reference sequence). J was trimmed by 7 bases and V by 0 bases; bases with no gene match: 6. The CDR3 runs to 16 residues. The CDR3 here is CASSQDKRGGRNEQFF. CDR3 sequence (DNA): TGTGCCAGCAGCCAAGATAAGCGGGGGGGTCGGAATGAGCAGTTCTTC.

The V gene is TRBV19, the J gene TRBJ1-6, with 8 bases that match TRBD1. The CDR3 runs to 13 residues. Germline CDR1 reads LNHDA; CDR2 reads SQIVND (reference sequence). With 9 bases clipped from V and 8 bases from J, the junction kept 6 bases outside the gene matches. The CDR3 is CARDRGQDSPLHF. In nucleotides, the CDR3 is TGTGCCAGAGACAGGGGACAGGATTCACCCCTCCACTTT.

DNA for the CDR3: TGTGCCAGCAGCCCCTCCTCGTTCGGCTACACCTTC. It encodes CASSPSSFGYTF. The V call is TRBV11-2, the J call TRBJ1-2; no firm D call. V was clipped by 5 bases and J by 8 bases, with 12 bases between them. The CDR3 is 12 residues long. Germline V gene sequence: CDR1 SGHAT, CDR2 FQNNGV.

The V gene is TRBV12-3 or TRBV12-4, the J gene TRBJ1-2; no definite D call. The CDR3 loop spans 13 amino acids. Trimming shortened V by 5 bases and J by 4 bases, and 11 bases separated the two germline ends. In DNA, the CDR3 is TGTGCCAGCAGTCCTTTCATCGGCTATGGCTACACCTTC. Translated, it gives CASSPFIGYGYTF.

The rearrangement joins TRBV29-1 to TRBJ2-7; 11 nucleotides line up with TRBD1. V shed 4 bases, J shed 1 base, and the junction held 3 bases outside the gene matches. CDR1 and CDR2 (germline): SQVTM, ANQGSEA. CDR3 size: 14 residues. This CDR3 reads CSVGRDRGSYEQYF. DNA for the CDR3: TGCAGCGTTGGCCGGGACAGGGGGTCCTACGAGCAGTACTTC.

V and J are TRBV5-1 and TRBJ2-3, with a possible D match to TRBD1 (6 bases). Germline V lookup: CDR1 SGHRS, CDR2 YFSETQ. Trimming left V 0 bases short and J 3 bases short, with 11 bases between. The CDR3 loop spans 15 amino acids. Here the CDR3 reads CASSLGGTLTDTQYF. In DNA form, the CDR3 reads TGCGCCAGCAGCTTGGGGGGGACACTGACAGATACGCAGTATTTT.

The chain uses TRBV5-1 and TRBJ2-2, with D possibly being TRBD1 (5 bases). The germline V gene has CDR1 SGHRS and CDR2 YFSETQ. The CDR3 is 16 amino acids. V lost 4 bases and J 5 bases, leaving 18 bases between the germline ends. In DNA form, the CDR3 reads TGCGCCAGCAGCCCCCTGGCGGCAGGGAATACCGGGGAGCTGTTTTTT. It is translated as CASSPLAAGNTGELFF.

The CDR3 DNA sequence: TGCAGCGTGGAGGGACAGCTGAACACTGAAGCTTTCTTT. Translation: CSVEGQLNTEAFF. The V call is TRBV29-1, the J call TRBJ1-1, with TRBD1 matching over 7 bases. With 6 bases clipped from V and 0 bases from J, the junction kept 4 bases outside the gene matches. The CDR3 spans 13 residues. Germline CDR1 SQVTM, CDR2 ANQGSEA.

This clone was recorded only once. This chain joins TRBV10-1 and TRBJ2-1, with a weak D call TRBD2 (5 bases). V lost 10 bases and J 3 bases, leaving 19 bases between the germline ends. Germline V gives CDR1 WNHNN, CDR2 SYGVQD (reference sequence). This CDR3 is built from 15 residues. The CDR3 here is CATDTRGRSYNEQFF. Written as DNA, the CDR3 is TGCGCCACCGATACTCGGGGAAGGAGCTACAATGAGCAGTTCTTC.

CDR3 sequence: CASSLSQVFNTQYF. The CDR3 nucleotides read TGTGCCAGCAGTTTAAGTCAGGTTTTTAACACTCAGTACTTC. The gene calls are TRBV27 and TRBJ2-5; D gene unclear. V lost 2 bases to trimming and J lost 11 bases, with 18 bases between them. Germline V gene sequence: CDR1 MNHEY, CDR2 SMNVEV (reference sequence). This CDR3 has 14 residues.

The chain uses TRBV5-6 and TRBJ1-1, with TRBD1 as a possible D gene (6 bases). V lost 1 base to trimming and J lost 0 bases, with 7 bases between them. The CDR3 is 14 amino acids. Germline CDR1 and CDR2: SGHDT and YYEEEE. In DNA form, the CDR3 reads TGTGCCAGCAGCTTGCAGGGGATGAACACTGAAGCTTTCTTT. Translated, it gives CASSLQGMNTEAFF.

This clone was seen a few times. CDR3 sequence reads: CASSIGTRFYGYTF. The DNA for the CDR3 is TGTGCCAGTAGTATTGGGACACGATTCTATGGCTACACCTTC. This sequence joins TRBV19 and TRBJ1-2, with D possibly matching TRBD1 (6 bases). Germline CDR1 reads LNHDA; CDR2 reads SQIVND (reference sequence). CDR3 length equals 14 residues. Trimming pared 3 bases from V and 4 bases from J, leaving 12 bases between.

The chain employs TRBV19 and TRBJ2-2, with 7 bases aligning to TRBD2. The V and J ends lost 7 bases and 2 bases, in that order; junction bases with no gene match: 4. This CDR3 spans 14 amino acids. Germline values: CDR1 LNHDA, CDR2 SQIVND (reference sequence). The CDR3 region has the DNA TGTGCCAGTAACGGGGGGACTAACACCGGGGAGCTGTTTTTT. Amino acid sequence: CASNGGTNTGELFF.

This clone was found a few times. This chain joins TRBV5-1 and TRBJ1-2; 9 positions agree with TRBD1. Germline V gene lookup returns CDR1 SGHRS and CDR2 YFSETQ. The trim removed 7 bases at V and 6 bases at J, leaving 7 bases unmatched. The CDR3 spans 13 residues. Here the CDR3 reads CASLGQGIDGYTF. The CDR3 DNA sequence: TGCGCCAGCCTAGGACAGGGGATAGATGGCTACACCTTC.

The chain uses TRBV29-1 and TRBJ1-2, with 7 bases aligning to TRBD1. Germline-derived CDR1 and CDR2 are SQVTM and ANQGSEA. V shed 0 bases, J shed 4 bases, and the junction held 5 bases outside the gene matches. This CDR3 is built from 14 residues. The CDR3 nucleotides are TGCAGCGTTGAAGATTCTACAGGGGTCTATGGCTACACCTTC. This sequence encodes CSVEDSTGVYGYTF.